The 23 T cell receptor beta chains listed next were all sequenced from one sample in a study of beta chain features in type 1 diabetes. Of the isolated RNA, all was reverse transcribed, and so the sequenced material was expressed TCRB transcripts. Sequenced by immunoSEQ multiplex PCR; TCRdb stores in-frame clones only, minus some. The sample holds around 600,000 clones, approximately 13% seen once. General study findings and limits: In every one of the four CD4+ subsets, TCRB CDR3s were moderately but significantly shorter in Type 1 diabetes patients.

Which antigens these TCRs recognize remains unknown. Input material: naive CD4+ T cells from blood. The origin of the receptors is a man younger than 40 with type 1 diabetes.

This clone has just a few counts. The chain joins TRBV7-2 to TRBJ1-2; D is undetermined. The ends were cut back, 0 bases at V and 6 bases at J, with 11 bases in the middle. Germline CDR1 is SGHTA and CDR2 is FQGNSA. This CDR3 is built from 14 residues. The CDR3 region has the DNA TGTGCCAGCAGCTTAGCGAACGGAGGAAATGGCTACACCTTC. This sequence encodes CASSLANGGNGYTF. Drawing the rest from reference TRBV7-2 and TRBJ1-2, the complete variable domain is GAGVSQSPSNKVTEKGKDVELRCDPISGHTALYWYRQSLGQGLEFLIYFQGNSAPDKSGLPSDRFSAERTGGSVSTLTIQRTQQEDSAVYLCASSLANGGNGYTFGSGTRLTVV.

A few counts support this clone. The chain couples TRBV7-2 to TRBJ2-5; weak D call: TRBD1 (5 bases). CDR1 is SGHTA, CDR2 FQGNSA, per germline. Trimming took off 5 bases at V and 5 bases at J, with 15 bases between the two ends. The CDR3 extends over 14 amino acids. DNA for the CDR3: TGTGCCAGCAGCCCCCAGGGTAGTAGTGAGACCCAGTACTTC. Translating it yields CASSPQGSSETQYF.

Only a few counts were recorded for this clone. The CDR3 DNA reads as TGTGCCTGGAGCGGGGGGGACCAAGAGACCCAGTACTTC. Its protein is CAWSGGDQETQYF. The rearrangement links TRBV30 to TRBJ2-5, with 8 bases that match TRBD2. The germline V gene has CDR1 GTSNPN and CDR2 SVGIG (reference sequence). This CDR3 contains 13 residues. V gave up 3 bases and J gave up 0 bases; unmatched junction bases: 0.

In DNA, the CDR3 is TGTGCCTGGGGCCAGACCTACGAGCAGTACTTC. Translation gives CAWGQTYEQYF. The rearrangement joins TRBV30 to TRBJ2-7; D is unresolved. The germline CDR1 and CDR2 sequences are GTSNPN and SVGIG (reference sequence). The CDR3 covers 11 residues. The germline V and J ends were trimmed by 5 bases and 2 bases, with 7 bases remaining between them.

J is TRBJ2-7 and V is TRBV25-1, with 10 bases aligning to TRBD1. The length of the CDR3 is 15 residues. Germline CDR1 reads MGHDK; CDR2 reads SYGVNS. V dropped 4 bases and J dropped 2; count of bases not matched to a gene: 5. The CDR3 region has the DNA TGTGCCAGCAGTGGGGACAGGGGCCACCCCTACGAGCAGTACTTC. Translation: CASSGDRGHPYEQYF.

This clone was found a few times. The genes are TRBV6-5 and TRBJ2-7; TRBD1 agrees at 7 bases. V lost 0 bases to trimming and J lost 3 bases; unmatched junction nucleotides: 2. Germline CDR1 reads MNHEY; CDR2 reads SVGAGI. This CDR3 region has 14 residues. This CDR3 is CASSYSTGNYEQYF. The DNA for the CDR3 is TGTGCCAGCAGTTACTCGACAGGGAACTACGAGCAGTACTTC.

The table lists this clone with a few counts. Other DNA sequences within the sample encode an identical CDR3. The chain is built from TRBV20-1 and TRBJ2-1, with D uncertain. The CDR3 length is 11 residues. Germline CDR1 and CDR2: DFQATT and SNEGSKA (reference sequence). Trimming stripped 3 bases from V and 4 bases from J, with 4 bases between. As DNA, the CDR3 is TGCAGTGCTAGGCGTTACAATGAGCAGTTCTTC. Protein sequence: CSARRYNEQFF.

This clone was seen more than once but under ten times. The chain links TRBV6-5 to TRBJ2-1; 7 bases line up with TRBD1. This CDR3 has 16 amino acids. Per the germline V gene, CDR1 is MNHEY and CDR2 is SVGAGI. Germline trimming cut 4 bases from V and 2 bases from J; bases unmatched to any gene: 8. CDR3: CASSSTGTEPYNEQFF. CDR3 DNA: TGTGCCAGCAGTTCTACCGGGACAGAACCCTACAATGAGCAGTTCTTC.

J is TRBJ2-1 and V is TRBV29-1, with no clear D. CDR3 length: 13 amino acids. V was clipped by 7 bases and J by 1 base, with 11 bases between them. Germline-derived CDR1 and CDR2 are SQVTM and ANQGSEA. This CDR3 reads CSACPPSYNEQFF. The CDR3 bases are TGCAGCGCTTGCCCACCTTCCTACAATGAGCAGTTCTTC.

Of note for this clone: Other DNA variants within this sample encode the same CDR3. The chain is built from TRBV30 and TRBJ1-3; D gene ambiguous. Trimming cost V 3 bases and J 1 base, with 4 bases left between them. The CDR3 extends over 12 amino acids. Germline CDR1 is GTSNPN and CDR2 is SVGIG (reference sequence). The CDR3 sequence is CAWSASGNTIYF. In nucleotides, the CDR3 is TGTGCCTGGAGCGCGTCTGGAAACACCATATATTTT.

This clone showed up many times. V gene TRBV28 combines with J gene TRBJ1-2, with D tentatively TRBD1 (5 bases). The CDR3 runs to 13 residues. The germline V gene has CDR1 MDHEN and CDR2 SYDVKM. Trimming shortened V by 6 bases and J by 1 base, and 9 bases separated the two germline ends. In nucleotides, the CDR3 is TGTGCCAGCAGGCGACAGATTAACTATGGCTACACCTTC. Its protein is CASRRQINYGYTF.

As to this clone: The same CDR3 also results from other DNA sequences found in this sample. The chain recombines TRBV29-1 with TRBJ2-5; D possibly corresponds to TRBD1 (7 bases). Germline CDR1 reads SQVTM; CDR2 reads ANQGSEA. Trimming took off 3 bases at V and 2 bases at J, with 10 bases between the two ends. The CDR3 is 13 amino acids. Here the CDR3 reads CSVDSGGQETQYF. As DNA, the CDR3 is TGCAGCGTTGATTCAGGGGGGCAAGAGACCCAGTACTTC.

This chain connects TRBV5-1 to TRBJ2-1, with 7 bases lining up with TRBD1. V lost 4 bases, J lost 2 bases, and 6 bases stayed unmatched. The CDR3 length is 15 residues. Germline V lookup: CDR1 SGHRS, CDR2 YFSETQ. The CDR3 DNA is TGCGCCAGCAGCCCCCGGGACAGTGCCTACAATGAGCAGTTCTTC. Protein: CASSPRDSAYNEQFF.

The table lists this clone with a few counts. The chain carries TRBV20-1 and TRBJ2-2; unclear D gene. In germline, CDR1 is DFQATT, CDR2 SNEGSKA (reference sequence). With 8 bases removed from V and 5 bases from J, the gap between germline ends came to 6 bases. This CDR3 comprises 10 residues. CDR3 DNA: TGCAGTTTACATACCGGGGAGCTGTTTTTT. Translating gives CSLHTGELFF.

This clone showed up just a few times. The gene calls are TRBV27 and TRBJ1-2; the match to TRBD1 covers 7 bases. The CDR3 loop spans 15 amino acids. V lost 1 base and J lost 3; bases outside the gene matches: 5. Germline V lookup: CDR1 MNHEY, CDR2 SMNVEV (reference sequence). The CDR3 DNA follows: TGTGCCAGCAGTTTATTTACAGGGGATTACTATGGCTACACCTTC. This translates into CASSLFTGDYYGYTF.

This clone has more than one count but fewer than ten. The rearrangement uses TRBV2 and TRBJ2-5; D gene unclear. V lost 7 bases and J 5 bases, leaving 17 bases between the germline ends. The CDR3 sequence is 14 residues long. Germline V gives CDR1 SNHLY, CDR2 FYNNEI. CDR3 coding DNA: TGTGCCAGCATCGCCGGTAACAGAGCCGAGACCCAGTACTTC. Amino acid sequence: CASIAGNRAETQYF.

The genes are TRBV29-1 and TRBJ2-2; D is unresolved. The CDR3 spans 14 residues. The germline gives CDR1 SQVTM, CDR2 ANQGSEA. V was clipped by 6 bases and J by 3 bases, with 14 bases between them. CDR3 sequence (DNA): TGCAGCGTCGCGGTCGGTACAGACACCGGGGAGCTGTTTTTT. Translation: CSVAVGTDTGELFF.

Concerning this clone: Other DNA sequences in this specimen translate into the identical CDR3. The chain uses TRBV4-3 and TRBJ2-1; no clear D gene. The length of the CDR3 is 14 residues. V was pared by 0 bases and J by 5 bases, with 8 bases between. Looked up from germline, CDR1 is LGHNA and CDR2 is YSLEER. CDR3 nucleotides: TGCGCCAGCAGCCAAGACCCTCGGGACAATGAGCAGTTCTTC. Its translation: CASSQDPRDNEQFF.

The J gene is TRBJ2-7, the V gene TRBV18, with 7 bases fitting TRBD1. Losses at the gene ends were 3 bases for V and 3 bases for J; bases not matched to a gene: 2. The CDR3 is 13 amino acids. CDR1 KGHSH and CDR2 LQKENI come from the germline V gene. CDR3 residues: CASSPWDSYEQYF. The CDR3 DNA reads TGTGCCAGCTCACCGTGGGACAGCTACGAGCAGTACTTC. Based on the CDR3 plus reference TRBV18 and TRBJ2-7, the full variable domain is NAGVMQNPRHLVRRRGQEARLRCSPMKGHSHVYWYRQLPEEGLKFMVYLQKENIIDESGMPKERFSAEFPKEGPSILRIQQVVRGDSAAYFCASSPWDSYEQYFGPGTRLTVT.

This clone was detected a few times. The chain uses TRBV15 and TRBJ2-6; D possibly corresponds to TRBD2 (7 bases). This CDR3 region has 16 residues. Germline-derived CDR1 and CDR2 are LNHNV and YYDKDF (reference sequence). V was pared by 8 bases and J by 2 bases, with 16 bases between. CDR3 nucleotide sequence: TGTGCCACCTGGCCTGGGGGGGCCACTGGGGCCAACGTCCTGACTTTC. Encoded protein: CATWPGGATGANVLTF.

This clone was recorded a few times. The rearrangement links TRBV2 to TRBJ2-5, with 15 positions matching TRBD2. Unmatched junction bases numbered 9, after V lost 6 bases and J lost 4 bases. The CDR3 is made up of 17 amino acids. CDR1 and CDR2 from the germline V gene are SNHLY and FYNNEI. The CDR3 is CASRGLAGGPSLETQYF. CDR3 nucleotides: TGTGCCAGCAGAGGACTAGCGGGGGGGCCGAGTCTAGAGACCCAGTACTTC. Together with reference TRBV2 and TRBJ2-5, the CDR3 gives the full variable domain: EPEVTQTPSHQVTQMGQEVILRCVPISNHLYFYWYRQILGQKVEFLVSFYNNEISEKSEIFDDQFSVERPDGSNFTLKIRSTKLEDSAMYFCASRGLAGGPSLETQYFGPGTRLLVL.

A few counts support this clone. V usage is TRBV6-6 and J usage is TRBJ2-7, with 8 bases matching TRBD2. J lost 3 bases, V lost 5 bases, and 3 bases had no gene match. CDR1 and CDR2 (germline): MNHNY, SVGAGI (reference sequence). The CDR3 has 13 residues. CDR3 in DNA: TGTGCCAGCAGTAGCGGGGGATTCTACGAGCAGTACTTC. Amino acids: CASSSGGFYEQYF.

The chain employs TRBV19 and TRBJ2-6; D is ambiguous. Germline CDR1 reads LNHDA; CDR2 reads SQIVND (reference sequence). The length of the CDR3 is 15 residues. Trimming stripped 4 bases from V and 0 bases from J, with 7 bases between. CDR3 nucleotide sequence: TGTGCCAGTAGTACTCCCCCCTCTGGGGCCAACGTCCTGACTTTC. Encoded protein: CASSTPPSGANVLTF.